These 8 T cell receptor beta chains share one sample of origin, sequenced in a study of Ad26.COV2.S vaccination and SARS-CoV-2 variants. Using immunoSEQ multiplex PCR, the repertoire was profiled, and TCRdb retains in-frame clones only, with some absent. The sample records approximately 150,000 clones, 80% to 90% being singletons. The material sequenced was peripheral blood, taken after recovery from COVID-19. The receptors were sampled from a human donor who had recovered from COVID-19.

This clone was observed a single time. The CDR3 DNA reads TGTGCCAGCAGCTTGGACAGGGGGCTGAACAACGTCCTGACTTTC. Its protein is CASSLDRGLNNVLTF. The chain has TRBV7-8 and TRBJ2-6, with 11 bases aligning to TRBD1. Losses at the gene ends were 3 bases for V and 9 bases for J; bases not matched to a gene: 4. Germline V gene data show CDR1 as SGHVS and CDR2 as FQNEAQ. This CDR3 spans 15 amino acids.

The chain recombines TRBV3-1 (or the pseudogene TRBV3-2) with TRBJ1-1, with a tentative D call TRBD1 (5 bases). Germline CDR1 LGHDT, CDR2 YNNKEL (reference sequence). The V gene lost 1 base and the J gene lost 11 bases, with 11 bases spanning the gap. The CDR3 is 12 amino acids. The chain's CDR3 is CASSQGQLGAFF. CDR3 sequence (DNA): TGTGCCAGCAGCCAAGGACAGCTTGGCGCTTTCTTT.

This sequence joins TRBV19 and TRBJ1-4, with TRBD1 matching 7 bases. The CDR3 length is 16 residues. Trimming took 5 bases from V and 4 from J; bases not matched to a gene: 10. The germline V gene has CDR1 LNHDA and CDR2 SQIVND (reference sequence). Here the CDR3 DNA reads TGTGCCAGTAGTGGGGAAAACAGGGGAAATAATGAAAAACTGTTTTTT. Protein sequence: CASSGENRGNNEKLFF.

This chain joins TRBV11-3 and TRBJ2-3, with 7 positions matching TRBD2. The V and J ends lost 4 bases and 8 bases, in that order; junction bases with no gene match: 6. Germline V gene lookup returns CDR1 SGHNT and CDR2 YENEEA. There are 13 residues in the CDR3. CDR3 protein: CASSSRLAATQYF. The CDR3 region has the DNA TGTGCCAGCAGCTCACGTCTAGCGGCTACGCAGTATTTT.

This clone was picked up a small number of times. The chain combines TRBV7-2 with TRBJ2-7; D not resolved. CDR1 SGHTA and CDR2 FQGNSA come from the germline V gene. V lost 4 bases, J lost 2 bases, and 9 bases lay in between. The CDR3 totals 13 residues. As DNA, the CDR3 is TGTGCCAGCAGCTGGGCCGGAACCTACGAGCAGTACTTC. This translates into CASSWAGTYEQYF.

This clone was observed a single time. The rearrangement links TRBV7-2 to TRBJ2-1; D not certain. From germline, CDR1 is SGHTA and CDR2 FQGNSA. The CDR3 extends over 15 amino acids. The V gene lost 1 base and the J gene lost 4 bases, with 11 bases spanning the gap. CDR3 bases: TGTGCCAGCAGCTTAGGGCCAGCTGAGTACAATGAGCAGTTCTTC. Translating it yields CASSLGPAEYNEQFF.

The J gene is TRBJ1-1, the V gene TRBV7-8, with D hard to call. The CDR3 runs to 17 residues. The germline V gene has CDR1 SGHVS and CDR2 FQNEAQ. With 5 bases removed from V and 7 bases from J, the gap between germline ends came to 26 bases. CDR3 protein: CASSQPGPRPQGDEAFF. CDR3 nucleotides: TGTGCCAGCAGCCAGCCAGGACCCCGACCTCAAGGTGATGAAGCTTTCTTT.

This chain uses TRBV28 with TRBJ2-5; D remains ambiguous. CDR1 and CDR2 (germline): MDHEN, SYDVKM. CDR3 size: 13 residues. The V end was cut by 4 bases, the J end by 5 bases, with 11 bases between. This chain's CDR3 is CASSSLSWETQYF. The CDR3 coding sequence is TGTGCCAGCAGTTCCCTGAGTTGGGAGACCCAGTACTTC.